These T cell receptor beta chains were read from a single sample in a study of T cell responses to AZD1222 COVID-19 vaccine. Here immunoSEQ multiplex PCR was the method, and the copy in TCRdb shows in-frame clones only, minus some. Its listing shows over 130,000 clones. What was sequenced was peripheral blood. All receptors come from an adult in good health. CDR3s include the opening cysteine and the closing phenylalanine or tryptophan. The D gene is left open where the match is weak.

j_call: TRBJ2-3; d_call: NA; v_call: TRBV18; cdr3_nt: TGTGCCAGCTCATCTAGCACAGATACGCAGTATTTT; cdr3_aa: CASSSSTDTQYF
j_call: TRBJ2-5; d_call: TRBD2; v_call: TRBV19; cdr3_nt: TGTGCCAGTAGTCCATCTAGCGGGGGGACTCCCCAGTACTTC; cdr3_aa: CASSPSSGGTPQYF
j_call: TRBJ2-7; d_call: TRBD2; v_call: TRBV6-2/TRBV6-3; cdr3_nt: TGTGCCAGCAGTTTGACTAGCGGGGTCGAGCAGTACTTC; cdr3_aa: CASSLTSGVEQYF
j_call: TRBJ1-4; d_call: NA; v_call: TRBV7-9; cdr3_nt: TGTGCCAGCAGCCAATCCACCCCCCAGGGAACTAATGAAAAACTGTTTTTT; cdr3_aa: CASSQSTPQGTNEKLFF
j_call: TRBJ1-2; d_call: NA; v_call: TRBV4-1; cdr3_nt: TGCGCCAGCAGCCAAGTCCAGGGGATGAATGGGTACACCTTC; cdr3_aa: CASSQVQGMNGYTF
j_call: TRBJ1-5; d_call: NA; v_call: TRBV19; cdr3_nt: TGTGCCAGTAGTATAGATAGGGGACCCAATCAGCCCCAGCATTTT; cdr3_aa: CASSIDRGPNQPQHF
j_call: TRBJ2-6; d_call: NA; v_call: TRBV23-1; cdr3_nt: TGCGCCAGCAGTCCCTGGTATGGCTCTGGGGCCAACGTCCTGACTTTC; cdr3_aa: CASSPWYGSGANVLTF
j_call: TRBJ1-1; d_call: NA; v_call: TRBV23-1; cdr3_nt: TGCGCCAGCAGAACCTCGACAGATATGAACACTGAAGCTTTCTTT; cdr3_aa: CASRTSTDMNTEAFF
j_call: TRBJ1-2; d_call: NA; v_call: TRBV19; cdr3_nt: TGTGCCAGTAGTCAACAGGGTTCGGGTGGCTACACCTTC; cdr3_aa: CASSQQGSGGYTF
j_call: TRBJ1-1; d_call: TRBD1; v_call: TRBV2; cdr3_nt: TGTGCCACCAAACAGGGGCCGAACACTGAAGCTTTCTTT; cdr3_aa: CATKQGPNTEAFF
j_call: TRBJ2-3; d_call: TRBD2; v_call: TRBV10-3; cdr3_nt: TGTGCCGTTCGGGGGCGGGGGGGCAGGACAGATACGCAGTATTTT; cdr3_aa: CAVRGRGGRTDTQYF
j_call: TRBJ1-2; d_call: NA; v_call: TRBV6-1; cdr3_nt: TGTGCCAGCAGTGAAGTCGGCCTACTCTATGGCTACACCTTC; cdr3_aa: CASSEVGLLYGYTF
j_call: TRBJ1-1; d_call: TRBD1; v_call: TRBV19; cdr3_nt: TGTGCCAGTAGGAATAGGGGGCTCACTGAAGCTTTCTTT; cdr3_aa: CASRNRGLTEAFF
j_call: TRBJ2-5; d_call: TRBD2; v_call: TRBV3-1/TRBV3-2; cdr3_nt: TGTGCCAGCAGCCACGCGGGTCTAGCGGGGTATGCGGGTACCCAGTACTTC; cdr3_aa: CASSHAGLAGYAGTQYF
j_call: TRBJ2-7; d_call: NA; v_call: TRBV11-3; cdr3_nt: TGTGCCAGCAGCCTTGGGACCGGCTCCTACGGGCAGTACTTC; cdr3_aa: CASSLGTGSYGQYF
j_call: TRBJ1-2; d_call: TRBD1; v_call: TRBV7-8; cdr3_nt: TGTGCGGTCCGCGTCCTTAGGGGCAGGGGGCCTGACTATGGCTACACCTTC; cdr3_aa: CAVRVLRGRGPDYGYTF
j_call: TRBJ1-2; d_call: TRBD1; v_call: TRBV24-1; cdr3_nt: TGTTTCCCCTATTCGACAGGGGGCGCAGCTCAACCCTATGGCTACACCTTC; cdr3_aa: CFPYSTGGAAQPYGYTF
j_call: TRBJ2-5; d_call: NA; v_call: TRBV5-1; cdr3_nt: TGCGCCAGCAGCTTGAAGGAGACCCAGTACTTC; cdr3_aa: CASSLKETQYF
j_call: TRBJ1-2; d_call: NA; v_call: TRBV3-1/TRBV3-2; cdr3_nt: TGTGCCAGCAGCCAAGAATTTCTGGGGGTTCCCGCCACTGACTATGGCTACACCTTC; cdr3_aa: CASSQEFLGVPATDYGYTF
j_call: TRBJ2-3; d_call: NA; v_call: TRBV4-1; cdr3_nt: TGCGCCAGCAGCCAAGCCGGCAGGGTCACCTTCCATACGCAGTATTTT; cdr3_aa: CASSQAGRVTFHTQYF
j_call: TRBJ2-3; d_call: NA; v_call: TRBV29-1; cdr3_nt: TGCAGCGTTGAATGGACCCGCACAGATACGCAGTATTTT; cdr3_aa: CSVEWTRTDTQYF
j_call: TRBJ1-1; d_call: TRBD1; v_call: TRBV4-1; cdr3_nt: TGCGCCAGCAGCCAAGATTTGTCGGACAGGGGGCCTACTGAAGCTTTCTTT; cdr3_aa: CASSQDLSDRGPTEAFF